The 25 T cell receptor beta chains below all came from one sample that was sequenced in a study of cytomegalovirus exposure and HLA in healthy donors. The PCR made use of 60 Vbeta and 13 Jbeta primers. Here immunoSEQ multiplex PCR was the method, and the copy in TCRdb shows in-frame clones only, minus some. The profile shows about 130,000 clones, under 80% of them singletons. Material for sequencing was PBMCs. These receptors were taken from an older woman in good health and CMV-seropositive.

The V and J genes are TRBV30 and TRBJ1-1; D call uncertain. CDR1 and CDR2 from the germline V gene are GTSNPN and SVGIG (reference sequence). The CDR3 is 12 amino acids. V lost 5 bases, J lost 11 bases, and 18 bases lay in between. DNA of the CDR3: TGTGCCTGGGCATCCCCCCCGTTTGAGGCTTTCTTT. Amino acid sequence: CAWASPPFEAFF.

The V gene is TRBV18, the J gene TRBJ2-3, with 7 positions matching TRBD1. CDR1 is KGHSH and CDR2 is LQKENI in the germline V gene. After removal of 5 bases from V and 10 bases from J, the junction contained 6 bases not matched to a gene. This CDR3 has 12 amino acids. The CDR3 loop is CASSFDRVAQYF. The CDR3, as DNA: TGTGCCAGCTCATTCGACAGGGTGGCGCAGTATTTT.

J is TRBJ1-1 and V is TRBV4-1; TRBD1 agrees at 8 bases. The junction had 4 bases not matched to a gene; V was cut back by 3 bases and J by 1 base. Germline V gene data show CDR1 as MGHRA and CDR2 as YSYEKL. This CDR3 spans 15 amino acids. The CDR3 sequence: CASSHPDRGNTEAFF. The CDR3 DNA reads TGCGCCAGCAGCCACCCCGACAGGGGGAACACTGAAGCTTTCTTT.

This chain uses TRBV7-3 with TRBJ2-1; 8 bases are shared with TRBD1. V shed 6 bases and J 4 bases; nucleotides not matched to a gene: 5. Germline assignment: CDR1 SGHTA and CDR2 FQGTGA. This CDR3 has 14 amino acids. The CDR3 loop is CASSGTGEYNEQFF. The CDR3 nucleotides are TGTGCCAGCAGTGGGACAGGTGAATACAATGAGCAGTTCTTC. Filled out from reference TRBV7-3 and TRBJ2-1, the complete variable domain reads GAGVSQTPSNKVTEKGKYVELRCDPISGHTALYWYRQSLGQGPEFLIYFQGTGAADDSGLPNDRFFAVRPEGSVSTLKIQRTERGDSAVYLCASSGTGEYNEQFFGPGTRLTVL.

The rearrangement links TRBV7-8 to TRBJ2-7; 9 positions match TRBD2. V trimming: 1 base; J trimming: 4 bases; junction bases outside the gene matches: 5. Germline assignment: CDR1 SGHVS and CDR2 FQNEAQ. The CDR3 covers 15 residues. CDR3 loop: CASSLGLAGPYEQYF. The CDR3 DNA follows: TGTGCCAGCAGCTTAGGGCTAGCGGGACCTTACGAGCAGTACTTC.

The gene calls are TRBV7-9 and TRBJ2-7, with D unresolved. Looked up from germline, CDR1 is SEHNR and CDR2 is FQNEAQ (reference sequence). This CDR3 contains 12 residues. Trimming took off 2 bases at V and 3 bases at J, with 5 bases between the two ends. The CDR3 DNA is TGTGCCAGCAGCTTACAGGACTACGAGCAGTACTTC. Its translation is CASSLQDYEQYF.

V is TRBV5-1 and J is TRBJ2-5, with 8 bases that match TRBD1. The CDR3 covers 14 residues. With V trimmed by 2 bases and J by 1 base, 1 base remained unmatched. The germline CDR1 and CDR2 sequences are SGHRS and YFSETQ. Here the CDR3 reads CASSFGQGQETQYF. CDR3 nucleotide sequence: TGCGCCAGCAGCTTCGGACAGGGCCAAGAGACCCAGTACTTC.

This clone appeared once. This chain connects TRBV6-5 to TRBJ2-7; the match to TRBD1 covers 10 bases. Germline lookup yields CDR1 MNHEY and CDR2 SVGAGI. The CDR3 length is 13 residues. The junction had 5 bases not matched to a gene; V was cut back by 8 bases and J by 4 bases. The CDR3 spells CASGRTGGYEQYF. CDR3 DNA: TGTGCCAGCGGGAGGACAGGGGGTTACGAGCAGTACTTC.

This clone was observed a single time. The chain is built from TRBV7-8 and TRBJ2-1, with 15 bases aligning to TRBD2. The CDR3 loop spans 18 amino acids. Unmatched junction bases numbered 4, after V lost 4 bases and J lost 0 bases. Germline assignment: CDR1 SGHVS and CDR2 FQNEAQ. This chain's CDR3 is CASSYGLAGGSSYNEQFF. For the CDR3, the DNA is TGTGCCAGCAGCTACGGACTAGCGGGGGGGAGCTCCTACAATGAGCAGTTCTTC.

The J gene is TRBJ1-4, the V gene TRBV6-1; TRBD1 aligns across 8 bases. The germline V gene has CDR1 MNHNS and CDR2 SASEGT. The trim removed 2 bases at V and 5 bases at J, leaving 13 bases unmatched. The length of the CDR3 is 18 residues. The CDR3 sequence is CASSESPGGAVQNEKLFF. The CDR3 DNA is TGTGCCAGCAGTGAATCTCCAGGGGGCGCCGTTCAGAATGAAAAACTGTTTTTT.

The CDR3 here is CASSPDRGKTKRPPGYTF. The CDR3 DNA reads as TGTGCCAGCAGCCCTGACAGGGGGAAGACCAAACGCCCTCCGGGCTACACCTTC. The chain has TRBV5-4 and TRBJ1-2; TRBD1 matches at 9 bases. This CDR3 contains 18 residues. From germline, CDR1 is SGHNT and CDR2 YYREEE (reference sequence). V shed 4 bases and J 8 bases; nucleotides not matched to a gene: 21.

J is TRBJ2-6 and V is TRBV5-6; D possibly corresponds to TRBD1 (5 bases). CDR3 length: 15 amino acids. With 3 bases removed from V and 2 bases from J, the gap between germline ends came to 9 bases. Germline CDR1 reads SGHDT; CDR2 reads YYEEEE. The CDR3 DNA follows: TGTGCCAGCAGCTGGCAGGGTGCTGGGGCCAACGTCCTGACTTTC. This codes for CASSWQGAGANVLTF.

CDR3 sequence: CASSLVTGSGNTIYF. The CDR3 DNA sequence: TGCGCCAGCAGCTTGGTGACAGGGTCCGGAAACACCATATATTTT. The chain combines TRBV5-1 with TRBJ1-3; 7 nucleotides line up with TRBD1. CDR3 length: 15 residues. The germline gives CDR1 SGHRS, CDR2 YFSETQ. Trimming removed 0 bases from V and 4 bases from J; junction bases left unmatched: 4. Variable domain in full (rest from reference TRBV5-1 and TRBJ1-3): KAGVTQTPRYLIKTRGQQVTLSCSPISGHRSVSWYQQTPGQGLQFLFEYFSETQRNKGNFPGRFSGRQFSNSRSEMNVSTLELGDSALYLCASSLVTGSGNTIYFGEGSWLTVV.

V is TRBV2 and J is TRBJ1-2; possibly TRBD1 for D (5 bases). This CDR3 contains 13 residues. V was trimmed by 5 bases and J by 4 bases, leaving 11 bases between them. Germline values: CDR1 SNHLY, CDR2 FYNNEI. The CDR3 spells CASSWDSSYGYTF. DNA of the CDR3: TGTGCCAGCAGTTGGGACTCGAGCTATGGCTACACCTTC. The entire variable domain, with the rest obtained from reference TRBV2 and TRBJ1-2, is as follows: EPEVTQTPSHQVTQMGQEVILRCVPISNHLYFYWYRQILGQKVEFLVSFYNNEISEKSEIFDDQFSVERPDGSNFTLKIRSTKLEDSAMYFCASSWDSSYGYTFGSGTRLTVV.

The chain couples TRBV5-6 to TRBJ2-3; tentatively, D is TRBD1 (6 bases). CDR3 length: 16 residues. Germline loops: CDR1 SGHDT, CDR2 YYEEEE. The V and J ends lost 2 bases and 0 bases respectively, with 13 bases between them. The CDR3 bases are TGTGCCAGCAGCTTAACCGGGACAACGAGCACAGATACGCAGTATTTT. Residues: CASSLTGTTSTDTQYF.

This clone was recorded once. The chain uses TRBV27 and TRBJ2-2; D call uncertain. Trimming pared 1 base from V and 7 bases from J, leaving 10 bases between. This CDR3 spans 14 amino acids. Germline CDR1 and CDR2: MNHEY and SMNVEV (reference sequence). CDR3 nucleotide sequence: TGTGCCAGCAGTTTATGGCTAGACGTCGGGGAGCTGTTTTTT. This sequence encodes CASSLWLDVGELFF.

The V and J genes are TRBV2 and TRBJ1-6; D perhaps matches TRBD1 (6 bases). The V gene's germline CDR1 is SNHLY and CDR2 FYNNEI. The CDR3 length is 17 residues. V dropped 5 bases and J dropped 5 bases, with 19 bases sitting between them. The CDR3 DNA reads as TGTGCCAGCAGTCCACGAGAAGGGGGGGGGAATAATTCACCCCTCCACTTT. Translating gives CASSPREGGGNNSPLHF. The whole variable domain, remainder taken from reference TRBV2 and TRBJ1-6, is EPEVTQTPSHQVTQMGQEVILRCVPISNHLYFYWYRQILGQKVEFLVSFYNNEISEKSEIFDDQFSVERPDGSNFTLKIRSTKLEDSAMYFCASSPREGGGNNSPLHFGNGTRLTVT.

The chain's CDR3 is CASTLQGGTEAFF. CDR3 bases: TGCGCCAGCACCCTACAGGGGGGCACTGAAGCTTTCTTT. V and J are TRBV5-1 and TRBJ1-1; 8 bases map to TRBD1. This CDR3 has 13 residues. V lost 6 bases, J lost 4 bases, and 5 bases stayed unmatched. CDR1 is SGHRS, CDR2 YFSETQ, per germline.

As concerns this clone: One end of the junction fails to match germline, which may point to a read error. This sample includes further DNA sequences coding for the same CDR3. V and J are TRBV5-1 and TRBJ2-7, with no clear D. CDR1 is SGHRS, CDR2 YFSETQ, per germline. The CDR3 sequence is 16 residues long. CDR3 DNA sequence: TGTGCCAGCAGAGAATCCGGGTCTAGAGACTCCTACGAGCAGTACTTC. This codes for CASRESGSRDSYEQYF.

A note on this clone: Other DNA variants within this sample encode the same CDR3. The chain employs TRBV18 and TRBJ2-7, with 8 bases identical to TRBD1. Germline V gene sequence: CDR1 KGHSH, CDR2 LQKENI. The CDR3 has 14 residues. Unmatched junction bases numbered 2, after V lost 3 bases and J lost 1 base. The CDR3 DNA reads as TGTGCCAGCTCACCCCGACAGGGGTCCTACGAGCAGTACTTC. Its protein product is CASSPRQGSYEQYF.

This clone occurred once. The CDR3, as DNA: TGCAGCGTTCAGGGGGTCTCTGGAAACACCATATATTTT. Its protein is CSVQGVSGNTIYF. The chain recombines TRBV29-1 with TRBJ1-3; 7 positions agree with TRBD1. The germline V gene has CDR1 SQVTM and CDR2 ANQGSEA. The CDR3 totals 13 residues. Trimming cost V 5 bases and J 0 bases; bases outside gene matches: 1.

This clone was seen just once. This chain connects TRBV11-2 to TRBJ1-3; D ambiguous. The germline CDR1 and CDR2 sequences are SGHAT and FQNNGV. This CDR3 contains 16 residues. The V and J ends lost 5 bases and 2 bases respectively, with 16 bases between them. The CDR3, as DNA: TGTGCCAGCAGCATAATAAATATGTTCGCTGGAAACACCATATATTTT. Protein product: CASSIINMFAGNTIYF.

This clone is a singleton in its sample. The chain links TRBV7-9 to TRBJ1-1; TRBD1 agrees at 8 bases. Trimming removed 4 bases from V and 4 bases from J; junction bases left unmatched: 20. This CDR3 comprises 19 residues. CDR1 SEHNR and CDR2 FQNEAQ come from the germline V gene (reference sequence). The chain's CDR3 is CASSSRRVSGGGKGTEAFF. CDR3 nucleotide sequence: TGTGCCAGCAGCTCAAGGCGGGTGTCAGGGGGCGGGAAAGGCACTGAAGCTTTCTTT.

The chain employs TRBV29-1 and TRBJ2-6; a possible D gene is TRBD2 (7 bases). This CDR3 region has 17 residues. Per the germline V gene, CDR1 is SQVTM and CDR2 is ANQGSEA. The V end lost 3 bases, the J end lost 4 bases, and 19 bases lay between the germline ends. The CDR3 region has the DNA TGCAGCGTTGATACCGGGCGGGGGCGGGGGGGGGCCAACGTCCTGACTTTC. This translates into CSVDTGRGRGGANVLTF. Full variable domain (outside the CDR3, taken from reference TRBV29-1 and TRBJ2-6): SAVISQKPSRDICQRGTSLTIQCQVDSQVTMMFWYRQQPGQSLTLIATANQGSEATYESGFVIDKFPISRPNLTFSTLTVSNMSPEDSSIYLCSVDTGRGRGGANVLTFGAGSRLTVL.

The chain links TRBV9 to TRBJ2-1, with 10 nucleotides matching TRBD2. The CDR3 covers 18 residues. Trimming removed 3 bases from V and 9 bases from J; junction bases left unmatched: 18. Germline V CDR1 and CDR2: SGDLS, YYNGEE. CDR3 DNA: TGTGCCAGCAGCGACCGCCCCCGTGGGGTAGCGGGGGGAGGTGAGCAGTTCTTC. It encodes CASSDRPRGVAGGGEQFF.